What follows are 23 T cell receptor beta chains derived from one specimen sequenced in a study of T cell changes during pregnancy in multiple sclerosis. Measured with immunoSEQ multiplex PCR; TCRdb has only the in-frame clones, and not every one. The sample has tens of thousands of clones, 75% to 95% seen once. This material consisted of CD4+ T cells from peripheral blood mononuclear cells, taken in the third trimester of pregnancy. The receptors here all came from a female donor with multiple sclerosis, enrolled in a pregnancy study.

Written as DNA, the CDR3 is TGTGCCAGCAGTGGAGGACTTTCGAACACTGAAGCTTTCTTT. The encoded protein is CASSGGLSNTEAFF. This chain links TRBV25-1 with TRBJ1-1, with D uncertain. Germline V gene lookup returns CDR1 MGHDK and CDR2 SYGVNS. The germline V and J ends were trimmed by 4 bases and 1 base, with 10 bases remaining between them. The CDR3 totals 14 residues. The full variable domain, in which reference TRBV25-1 and TRBJ1-1 provide the parts outside the CDR3, is EADIYQTPRYLVIGTGKKITLECSQTMGHDKMYWYQQDPGMELHLIHYSYGVNSTEKGDLSSESTVSRIRTEHFPLTLESARPSHTSQYLCASSGGLSNTEAFFGQGTRLTVV.

The chain combines TRBV2 with TRBJ2-5; 8 nucleotides match TRBD2. The germline V gene encodes CDR1 SNHLY and CDR2 FYNNEI. V lost 2 bases, J lost 12 bases, and 2 bases stayed unmatched. This CDR3 has 11 residues. Here the CDR3 DNA reads TGTGCCAGCAGTGAAACACTAGCGGAGTACTTC. The encoded protein is CASSETLAEYF.

V usage is TRBV5-1 and J usage is TRBJ2-3, with D perhaps TRBD2 (6 bases). The CDR3 is 15 residues long. V shed 7 bases and J shed 2 bases, with 17 bases lying between them. CDR1 and CDR2 from the germline V gene are SGHRS and YFSETQ. CDR3 in DNA: TGCGCCAGCCGACTACGACGGGACTCCACAGATACGCAGTATTTT. Its protein product is CASRLRRDSTDTQYF. Full variable domain (missing parts from reference TRBV5-1 and TRBJ2-3): KAGVTQTPRYLIKTRGQQVTLSCSPISGHRSVSWYQQTPGQGLQFLFEYFSETQRNKGNFPGRFSGRQFSNSRSEMNVSTLELGDSALYLCASRLRRDSTDTQYFGPGTRLTVL.

V gene TRBV6-5 combines with J gene TRBJ1-2; 7 bases agree with TRBD1. The CDR3 is made up of 14 amino acids. Germline trimming cut 2 bases from V and 14 bases from J; bases unmatched to any gene: 14. CDR1 MNHEY and CDR2 SVGAGI come from the germline V gene. Written as DNA, the CDR3 is TGTGCCAGCAGTTACAATGACAGGGCCGTTTCTCAGACCTTC. Translated, it gives CASSYNDRAVSQTF.

The CDR3 bases are TGTGCCAGCAGTTTTCTGACAGGACCCCCGAACGGGGGCTACACCTTC. This encodes CASSFLTGPPNGGYTF. The chain uses TRBV28 and TRBJ1-2, with a weak D call TRBD1 (6 bases). Germline V gives CDR1 MDHEN, CDR2 SYDVKM. Trimming cost V 3 bases and J 8 bases, with 22 bases left between them. The CDR3 runs to 16 residues.

The chain couples TRBV6-6 to TRBJ1-2; D remains unclear. The CDR3 has 10 amino acids. Germline V gene data show CDR1 as MNHNY and CDR2 as SVGAGI (reference sequence). V was trimmed by 6 bases and J by 6 bases, leaving 5 bases between them. CDR3: CASSRDGYTF. Written as DNA, the CDR3 is TGTGCCAGCAGCCGCGATGGCTACACCTTC.

The rearrangement links TRBV6-1 to TRBJ1-5; tentatively, D is TRBD1 (5 bases). Trimming left V 7 bases short and J 2 bases short, with 12 bases between. The germline CDR1 and CDR2 sequences are MNHNS and SASEGT. The CDR3 is made up of 14 amino acids. This CDR3 is CASKGRVGNQPQHF. The CDR3 nucleotides read TGTGCCAGCAAGGGCAGGGTAGGCAATCAGCCCCAGCATTTT.

This chain uses TRBV7-9 with TRBJ2-5; 10 positions agree with TRBD1. The germline V gene has CDR1 SEHNR and CDR2 FQNEAQ (reference sequence). V shed 5 bases, J shed 5 bases, and the junction held 8 bases outside the gene matches. The length of the CDR3 is 15 residues. CDR3 sequence: CASSLRDRGRETQYF. Here the CDR3 DNA reads TGTGCCAGCAGCCTCCGGGACAGGGGAAGGGAGACCCAGTACTTC.

The rearrangement joins TRBV30 to TRBJ2-6, with D perhaps TRBD1 (6 bases). Germline CDR1 is GTSNPN and CDR2 is SVGIG (reference sequence). The CDR3 has 15 amino acids. V was trimmed by 4 bases and J by 3 bases, leaving 13 bases between them. The CDR3: CAWIEGVVGANVLTF. DNA for the CDR3: TGTGCCTGGATCGAGGGGGTAGTTGGGGCCAACGTCCTGACTTTC. Full variable domain (rest looked up from reference TRBV30 and TRBJ2-6): SQTIHQWPATLVQPVGSPLSLECTVEGTSNPNLYWYRQAAGRGLQLLFYSVGIGQISSEVPQNLSASRPQDRQFILSSKKLLLSDSGFYLCAWIEGVVGANVLTFGAGSRLTVL.

In the case of this clone: One end of the junction does not line up with germline, which may come from a read error. V and J are TRBV18 and TRBJ2-7; 10 bases line up with TRBD1. CDR1 is KGHSH and CDR2 is LQKENI in the germline V gene. This CDR3 spans 15 amino acids. CDR3 in amino acids: CASSPTTGGSHEQYF. The CDR3 bases are TGTGCCAGCTCACCCACGACAGGGGGCTCCCACGAGCAGTACTTC.

The chain couples TRBV9 to TRBJ2-1, with TRBD2 matching over 9 bases. V was pared by 4 bases and J by 4 bases, with 9 bases of the junction left unmatched. CDR1 and CDR2 (germline): SGDLS, YYNGEE. The CDR3 is 16 amino acids. The CDR3 sequence is CASSTTSGQIYNEQFF. CDR3 coding DNA: TGTGCCAGCAGCACGACTAGCGGACAAATTTACAATGAGCAGTTCTTC.

V gene TRBV6-1 combines with J gene TRBJ1-1; no clear D. Germline CDR1 is MNHNS and CDR2 is SASEGT. V was clipped by 4 bases and J by 1 base, with 7 bases between them. The CDR3 totals 13 residues. CDR3 nucleotide sequence: TGTGCCAGCAGTGCGAGACAGAACACTGAAGCTTTCTTT. As protein: CASSARQNTEAFF.

J is TRBJ2-2 and V is TRBV2, with 9 bases matching TRBD1. CDR1 is SNHLY, CDR2 FYNNEI, per germline. V lost 6 bases to trimming and J lost 1 base; unmatched junction nucleotides: 3. This CDR3 is 15 amino acids long. This CDR3 is CASRRQGGNTGELFF. The CDR3 DNA sequence: TGTGCCAGCAGGCGACAGGGGGGGAACACCGGGGAGCTGTTTTTT.

This sequence joins TRBV12-5 and TRBJ2-2; 7 nucleotides align to TRBD1. With 0 bases clipped from V and 7 bases from J, the junction kept 5 bases outside the gene matches. The germline V gene encodes CDR1 LGHNT and CDR2 FRNRAP. This CDR3 has 15 residues. CDR3 sequence reads: CASGLVQGRDGELFF. CDR3 nucleotide sequence: TGTGCTAGTGGTTTGGTACAGGGGCGCGACGGGGAGCTGTTTTTT.

This chain uses TRBV6-6 with TRBJ2-7, with 8 positions matching TRBD1. The trim removed 6 bases at V and 3 bases at J, leaving 7 bases unmatched. The CDR3 is 14 amino acids. The germline V gene encodes CDR1 MNHNY and CDR2 SVGAGI (reference sequence). The CDR3 bases are TGTGCCAGCAGGCCCGGGACAGGTCTCTACGAGCAGTACTTC. It specifies CASRPGTGLYEQYF.

The rearrangement links TRBV2 to TRBJ1-4; 8 bases are shared with TRBD1. The CDR3 consists of 14 residues. The V segment lost 5 bases and the J segment 5 bases; nucleotides outside the gene matches: 4. Germline values: CDR1 SNHLY, CDR2 FYNNEI. The CDR3 nucleotides are TGTGCCAGCAGTTCCGACAGGGGAAATGAAAAACTGTTTTTT. Translated, it gives CASSSDRGNEKLFF.

CDR3 residues: CAWNRGANQPQHF. In nucleotides, the CDR3 is TGTGCCTGGAACAGGGGTGCGAATCAGCCCCAGCATTTT. This chain links TRBV30 with TRBJ1-5; 7 nucleotides align to TRBD1. This CDR3 contains 13 residues. The V segment lost 4 bases and the J segment 4 bases; nucleotides outside the gene matches: 4. CDR1 and CDR2 from the germline V gene are GTSNPN and SVGIG (reference sequence).

This clone showed up just a few times. This chain connects TRBV11-2 to TRBJ1-5; weak D call: TRBD1 (6 bases). This CDR3 is built from 15 residues. Germline V lookup: CDR1 SGHAT, CDR2 FQNNGV. V was trimmed by 1 base and J by 5 bases, leaving 12 bases between them. As DNA, the CDR3 is TGTGCCAGCAGCTTAGCAGGTAGGGGGTATCAGCCCCAGCATTTT. Its translation: CASSLAGRGYQPQHF.

V gene TRBV13 combines with J gene TRBJ2-7; D unclear. The CDR3 has 16 amino acids. Trimming shortened V by 3 bases and J by 3 bases, and 18 bases separated the two germline ends. Germline V gene sequence: CDR1 PRHDT, CDR2 FYEKMQ (reference sequence). CDR3 in amino acids: CASSFSGGVTRYEQYF. DNA for the CDR3: TGTGCCAGCAGCTTCTCCGGCGGAGTAACCCGCTACGAGCAGTACTTC.

A note on this clone: At one end, the junction sequence differs from germline, possibly due to a read error. The chain couples TRBV5-6 to TRBJ1-3; D gene uncertain. CDR3 size: 16 residues. The V gene's germline CDR1 is SGHDT and CDR2 YYEEEE. CDR3 nucleotide sequence: TGTGCCAGCAGCTTGCTTAAGATCGACTCTGGAAACGCCATATATTTT. Translated: CASSLLKIDSGNAIYF.

CDR3: CASSLPGQGVATNEKLFF. DNA of the CDR3: TGTGCCAGCTCACTACCGGGACAGGGCGTTGCAACTAATGAAAAACTGTTTTTT. This chain joins TRBV18 and TRBJ1-4; 9 nucleotides match TRBD1. CDR1 is KGHSH, CDR2 LQKENI, per germline. The CDR3 has 18 amino acids. With V trimmed by 4 bases and J by 0 bases, 9 bases remained unmatched.

The chain has TRBV28 and TRBJ1-2, with 7 positions matching TRBD1. After removal of 4 bases from V and 5 bases from J, the junction contained 1 base not matched to a gene. Germline V gene sequence: CDR1 MDHEN, CDR2 SYDVKM. There are 12 residues in the CDR3. The CDR3 protein is CASSSQGYGYTF. The CDR3 DNA is TGTGCCAGCAGTTCACAGGGGTATGGCTACACCTTC.

V gene TRBV5-4 combines with J gene TRBJ2-7; TRBD2 matches 11 bases. Germline CDR1 reads SGHNT; CDR2 reads YYREEE (reference sequence). V was clipped by 4 bases and J by 4 bases; unmatched bases: 7. The CDR3 sequence is 15 residues long. The CDR3 here is CASSLPGLADYEQYF. The CDR3 DNA reads TGTGCCAGCAGCCTTCCGGGACTAGCGGATTACGAGCAGTACTTC.